The rows below give T cell receptor beta chains drawn from one sample of a study of response to subunit inactivated influenza vaccine. One entry per CDR3 protein results from TCRdb running MiXCR on the RT-PCR reads. This sample has 700,000 to 800,000 distinct CDR3 sequences, with approximately 17% found just once. The source material was PBMCs from blood, sampled 5 days after vaccination. These receptors all come from a man aged 50 or older who received an inactivated influenza vaccine. The CDR3 runs from the conserved cysteine through the conserved F or W. A D gene is named only where the DNA matches it firmly. Some rows have no size entry. The others give once, few or many, or a class for an expanded clone.

j_gene: TRBJ2-5
abundance: few
v_gene: TRBV20-1
d_gene: NA
CDR3aa: CSARDPRTAEETQYF
CDR3nt: TGCAGTGCTAGAGATCCTCGGACAGCAGAAGAGACCCAGTACTTC

j_gene: TRBJ2-7
abundance: many
v_gene: TRBV20-1
d_gene: NA
CDR3aa: CSAPKAYEQYF
CDR3nt: TGCAGTGCCCCAAAGGCCTACGAGCAGTACTTC

j_gene: TRBJ1-5
abundance: few
v_gene: TRBV7-2
d_gene: NA
CDR3aa: CASSLRRDSNQPQHF
CDR3nt: TGTGCCAGCAGCTTACGCAGGGATAGCAATCAGCCCCAGCATTTT

j_gene: TRBJ2-1
abundance: NA
v_gene: TRBV20-1
d_gene: NA
CDR3aa: CSARDLSGHYNEQFF
CDR3nt: TGCAGTGCTAGAGATCTCAGCGGGCACTACAATGAGCAGTTCTTC

j_gene: TRBJ2-5
abundance: NA
v_gene: TRBV5-1
d_gene: TRBD1
CDR3aa: CASSSQGATLETQYF
CDR3nt: TGCGCCAGCAGCAGTCAGGGGGCCACCCTTGAGACCCAGTACTTC

j_gene: TRBJ1-5
abundance: few
v_gene: TRBV2
d_gene: NA
CDR3aa: CASSEGGQGIQPQHF
CDR3nt: TGTGCCAGCAGTGAAGGGGGCCAGGGAATCCAGCCCCAGCATTTT

j_gene: TRBJ2-3
abundance: NA
v_gene: TRBV3-1
d_gene: TRBD2
CDR3aa: CASSRSGGAPDTQYF
CDR3nt: TGTGCCAGCAGTCGTAGCGGGGGGGCTCCAGATACGCAGTATTTT

j_gene: TRBJ2-1
abundance: few
v_gene: TRBV24-1
d_gene: TRBD2
CDR3aa: CATSDPSGGAPFNEQFF
CDR3nt: TGTGCCACCAGTGATCCTAGCGGGGGGGCCCCGTTCAATGAGCAGTTCTTC

j_gene: TRBJ2-7
abundance: NA
v_gene: TRBV4-1
d_gene: NA
CDR3aa: CASSQVVHLYEQYF
CDR3nt: TGCGCCAGCAGCCAAGTAGTTCACCTTTACGAGCAGTACTTC

j_gene: TRBJ2-5
abundance: few
v_gene: TRBV4-1
d_gene: NA
CDR3aa: CASSQDGSVETQYF
CDR3nt: TGCGCCAGCAGCCAAGACGGGTCAGTGGAGACCCAGTACTTC

j_gene: TRBJ2-2
abundance: NA
v_gene: TRBV27
d_gene: NA
CDR3aa: CASSLFDTHTGELFF
CDR3nt: TGTGCCAGCAGTTTATTCGACACCCACACCGGGGAGCTGTTTTTT

j_gene: TRBJ2-2
abundance: NA
v_gene: TRBV4-3
d_gene: NA
CDR3aa: CASSQEPDVATNTGELFF
CDR3nt: TGCGCCAGCAGCCAAGAGCCAGACGTAGCGACGAACACCGGGGAGCTGTTTTTT

j_gene: TRBJ2-1
abundance: NA
v_gene: TRBV7-9
d_gene: NA
CDR3aa: CASSFEWNEQFF
CDR3nt: TGTGCCAGCAGCTTTGAGTGGAATGAGCAGTTCTTC

j_gene: TRBJ2-7
abundance: many
v_gene: TRBV10-2
d_gene: NA
CDR3aa: CASSVVGGGRAVEQYF
CDR3nt: TGCGCCAGCAGTGTGGTTGGGGGCGGGAGAGCGGTCGAGCAGTACTTC

j_gene: TRBJ2-7
abundance: many
v_gene: TRBV7-9
d_gene: NA
CDR3aa: CASSLVSEQYF
CDR3nt: TGTGCCAGCAGTTTGGTCTCCGAGCAGTACTTC

j_gene: TRBJ2-5
abundance: few
v_gene: TRBV27
d_gene: TRBD1
CDR3aa: CASSQTGQVRGSQYF
CDR3nt: TGTGCCAGCAGTCAAACGGGACAGGTTCGGGGGTCCCAGTACTTC

j_gene: TRBJ2-3
abundance: NA
v_gene: TRBV2
d_gene: NA
CDR3aa: CASSRATTDTQYF
CDR3nt: TGTGCCAGCAGCCGCGCTACCACAGATACGCAGTATTTT

j_gene: TRBJ1-5
abundance: NA
v_gene: TRBV12-3/TRBV12-4
d_gene: NA
CDR3aa: CASSQSTGLSNQPQHF
CDR3nt: TGTGCCAGCAGTCAATCGACAGGCCTAAGCAATCAGCCCCAGCATTTT

j_gene: TRBJ1-6
abundance: NA
v_gene: TRBV12-3/TRBV12-4
d_gene: NA
CDR3aa: CASSSLGLDSPLHF
CDR3nt: TGTGCCAGCAGTTCGTTAGGGTTAGATTCACCCCTCCACTTT

j_gene: TRBJ2-5
abundance: NA
v_gene: TRBV20-1
d_gene: TRBD2
CDR3aa: CSARDMERGYQETQYF
CDR3nt: TGCAGTGCTAGAGATATGGAGCGGGGGTACCAAGAGACCCAGTACTTC

j_gene: TRBJ2-3
abundance: NA
v_gene: TRBV27
d_gene: TRBD2
CDR3aa: CASSLFGGAGTDTQYF
CDR3nt: TGTGCCAGCAGTTTATTCGGGGGGGCGGGCACAGATACGCAGTATTTT

j_gene: TRBJ2-7
abundance: once
v_gene: TRBV5-6
d_gene: TRBD2
CDR3aa: CASSLVGRGAYEQYF
CDR3nt: TGTGCCAGCAGCTTGGTCGGACGGGGGGCCTACGAGCAGTACTTC

j_gene: TRBJ1-1
abundance: few
v_gene: TRBV29-1
d_gene: TRBD1
CDR3aa: CSVLGGERTEAFF
CDR3nt: TGCAGCGTTCTAGGGGGCGAGAGAACTGAAGCTTTCTTT

j_gene: TRBJ1-2
abundance: few
v_gene: TRBV28
d_gene: NA
CDR3aa: CASSLLRGADYGYTF
CDR3nt: TGTGCCAGCAGCCTTCTTCGGGGGGCTGACTATGGCTACACCTTC

j_gene: TRBJ2-1
abundance: few
v_gene: TRBV24-1
d_gene: NA
CDR3aa: CATSDLGLNNEQFF
CDR3nt: TGTGCCACCAGTGATTTGGGACTCAACAATGAGCAGTTCTTC

j_gene: TRBJ1-1
abundance: NA
v_gene: TRBV11-1
d_gene: NA
CDR3aa: CASSLGWGALPGVMKAFF
CDR3nt: TGTGCCAGCAGCTTAGGGTGGGGGGCATTACCTGGGGTTATGAAAGCTTTCTTT

j_gene: TRBJ1-3
abundance: NA
v_gene: TRBV29-1
d_gene: NA
CDR3aa: CSVGQGNTIYF
CDR3nt: TGCAGCGTTGGACAAGGAAACACCATATATTTT

j_gene: TRBJ2-1
abundance: NA
v_gene: TRBV6-2/TRBV6-3
d_gene: TRBD1
CDR3aa: CASTRQGAVRHEQFF
CDR3nt: TGTGCCAGCACCCGACAGGGAGCGGTCCGCCATGAGCAGTTCTTC

j_gene: TRBJ2-3
abundance: few
v_gene: TRBV4-3
d_gene: TRBD2
CDR3aa: CASSQFRGGGTDTQYF
CDR3nt: TGCGCCAGCAGCCAGTTCCGGGGGGGCGGCACAGATACGCAGTATTTT

j_gene: TRBJ2-7
abundance: few
v_gene: TRBV7-9
d_gene: NA
CDR3aa: CASSLVGWDGQYF
CDR3nt: TGTGCCAGCAGCTTAGTAGGATGGGATGGTCAGTACTTC

j_gene: TRBJ2-1
abundance: many
v_gene: TRBV7-9
d_gene: NA
CDR3aa: CASSLQSIDNEQFF
CDR3nt: TGTGCCAGCAGCTTACAATCGATTGACAATGAGCAGTTCTTC

j_gene: TRBJ2-1
abundance: few
v_gene: TRBV4-2
d_gene: NA
CDR3aa: CASSRTIESYNEQFF
CDR3nt: TGTGCCAGCAGCCGCACAATAGAGTCCTACAATGAGCAGTTCTTC

j_gene: TRBJ2-7
abundance: NA
v_gene: TRBV18
d_gene: NA
CDR3aa: CASSPPGQRSYEQYF
CDR3nt: TGTGCCAGCTCACCACCTGGACAGCGCTCCTACGAGCAGTACTTC

j_gene: TRBJ1-1
abundance: many
v_gene: TRBV13
d_gene: NA
CDR3aa: CASSLIGITEAFF
CDR3nt: TGTGCCAGCAGCTTAATCGGGATCACTGAAGCTTTCTTT

j_gene: TRBJ1-5
abundance: few
v_gene: TRBV5-6
d_gene: TRBD1
CDR3aa: CASSLQGADSYSNQPQHF
CDR3nt: TGTGCCAGCAGCCTCCAGGGGGCCGATTCCTATAGCAATCAGCCCCAGCATTTT

j_gene: TRBJ2-1
abundance: NA
v_gene: TRBV11-2
d_gene: NA
CDR3aa: CASSLSLAVNNEQFF
CDR3nt: TGTGCCAGCAGCTTAAGTCTGGCGGTAAACAATGAGCAGTTCTTC

j_gene: TRBJ1-1
abundance: few
v_gene: TRBV20-1
d_gene: NA
CDR3aa: CSARDFGRGATEAFF
CDR3nt: TGCAGTGCTAGAGATTTTGGTAGGGGGGCCACTGAAGCTTTCTTT

j_gene: TRBJ1-1
abundance: few
v_gene: TRBV5-1
d_gene: NA
CDR3aa: CASSVAQGTPEAFF
CDR3nt: TGCGCCAGCAGCGTAGCTCAGGGAACCCCAGAAGCTTTCTTT

j_gene: TRBJ2-7
abundance: few
v_gene: TRBV28
d_gene: NA
CDR3aa: CASRAGHNYEQYF
CDR3nt: TGTGCCAGCAGGGCGGGACATAACTACGAGCAGTACTTC

j_gene: TRBJ2-7
abundance: NA
v_gene: TRBV5-1
d_gene: TRBD1
CDR3aa: CASSGQGISYEQYF
CDR3nt: TGCGCCAGCAGCGGACAGGGGATCTCCTACGAGCAGTACTTC

j_gene: TRBJ1-4
abundance: few
v_gene: TRBV7-6
d_gene: TRBD1
CDR3aa: CASSPSTGVNEKLFF
CDR3nt: TGTGCCAGCAGCCCTTCGACAGGGGTAAATGAAAAACTGTTTTTT

j_gene: TRBJ1-5
abundance: NA
v_gene: TRBV19
d_gene: NA
CDR3aa: CASSMSGFTNQPQHF
CDR3nt: TGTGCCAGTAGTATGTCAGGATTCACTAATCAGCCCCAGCATTTT

j_gene: TRBJ2-3
abundance: NA
v_gene: TRBV28
d_gene: NA
CDR3aa: CASSGPGGTLLGTDTQYF
CDR3nt: TGTGCCAGCAGTGGGCCCGGAGGGACACTGTTGGGCACAGATACGCAGTATTTT

j_gene: TRBJ2-7
abundance: NA
v_gene: TRBV7-8
d_gene: TRBD1
CDR3aa: CASSFRQGVSYEQYF
CDR3nt: TGTGCCAGCAGCTTTCGACAGGGGGTCTCCTACGAGCAGTACTTC

j_gene: TRBJ2-7
abundance: NA
v_gene: TRBV4-2
d_gene: NA
CDR3aa: CASSPFGTENEQYF
CDR3nt: TGTGCCAGCAGCCCTTTCGGCACGGAGAACGAGCAGTACTTC

j_gene: TRBJ1-4
abundance: NA
v_gene: TRBV20-1
d_gene: NA
CDR3aa: CSASKVQPFSNEKLFF
CDR3nt: TGCAGTGCTAGTAAAGTTCAGCCTTTTTCCAATGAAAAACTGTTTTTT

j_gene: TRBJ1-5
abundance: NA
v_gene: TRBV6-2/TRBV6-3
d_gene: NA
CDR3aa: CASSPFPGYSNQPQHF
CDR3nt: TGTGCCAGCAGCCCCTTCCCGGGTTATAGCAATCAGCCCCAGCATTTT

j_gene: TRBJ2-7
abundance: few
v_gene: TRBV11-2
d_gene: NA
CDR3aa: CASSLGSGSTYEQYF
CDR3nt: TGTGCCAGCAGCTTAGGGAGCGGTTCGACCTACGAGCAGTACTTC

j_gene: TRBJ1-2
abundance: NA
v_gene: TRBV6-1
d_gene: NA
CDR3aa: CASQGTSGGYTF
CDR3nt: TGTGCCAGCCAGGGCACGTCGGGGGGCTACACCTTC

j_gene: TRBJ2-3
abundance: few
v_gene: TRBV28
d_gene: TRBD2
CDR3aa: CASNSPGGVSTDTQYF
CDR3nt: TGTGCCAGCAACTCACCCGGGGGGGTAAGCACAGATACGCAGTATTTT

j_gene: TRBJ1-2
abundance: NA
v_gene: TRBV7-2
d_gene: TRBD1
CDR3aa: CASSFRPGQGAGGYTF
CDR3nt: TGTGCCAGCAGCTTTCGACCGGGACAGGGGGCAGGAGGCTACACCTTC

j_gene: TRBJ2-2
abundance: NA
v_gene: TRBV20-1
d_gene: TRBD1
CDR3aa: CSASKHTSGTVNTGELFF
CDR3nt: TGCAGTGCTTCAAAACATACTTCTGGGACAGTGAACACCGGGGAGCTGTTTTTT

j_gene: TRBJ2-7
abundance: NA
v_gene: TRBV3-1
d_gene: TRBD2
CDR3aa: CASSPSGRANYEQYF
CDR3nt: TGTGCCAGCAGCCCTAGCGGGAGGGCCAACTACGAGCAGTACTTC

j_gene: TRBJ2-3
abundance: NA
v_gene: TRBV12-3/TRBV12-4
d_gene: NA
CDR3aa: CASSFFSFGTDTQYF
CDR3nt: TGTGCCAGCAGTTTCTTCTCTTTCGGCACAGATACGCAGTATTTT

j_gene: TRBJ2-5
abundance: NA
v_gene: TRBV6-1
d_gene: NA
CDR3aa: CASSNTGIQETQYF
CDR3nt: TGTGCCAGCAGTAATACAGGGATCCAAGAGACCCAGTACTTC